This T cell receptor beta chain was observed in a study of OX40 agonist ivuxolimab in advanced cancers. Regarding the research as a whole: The costimulatory receptor OX40 (CD134) was targeted by ivuxolimab, a fully human IgG2 agonistic monoclonal antibody. Intravenous ivuxolimab was administered to patients every 2 weeks at six dose levels: 0.01, 0.1, 0.3, 1.5, 3 and 10 mg/kg. Partial responses occurred in three dose-escalation patients, of whom one had hepatocellular carcinoma and two had cutaneous melanoma. The dose-escalation cohort was over 70% male with a mean age of roughly 60 years, ranging from roughly 20 to 80. Patients were allowed to have had prior anti-PD-1, anti-PD-L1 or anti-CTLA-4 therapy, and 40% of the dose-escalation patients had been treated with checkpoint inhibitors. The purpose of peripheral TCRbeta sequencing was to test whether ivuxolimab changed TCR sequence diversity and led to clonal T-cell expansion. The paper reports the monotherapy dose-escalation portion (N of about 51 patients) of the phase I ivuxolimab trial. Of the roughly 54 dose-escalation patients, hepatocellular carcinoma was present in about 20, melanoma in roughly 15, renal cell carcinoma in 9 and head and neck cancer in 9.

Genomic DNA was isolated from the sorted cells so that the TCRbeta CDR3 region could be sequenced. The immunoSEQ Assay was used to sequence the TCRbeta CDR3 regions. Here the immuneACCESS table is served through TCRdb, limited to in-frame sequences with V and J called. Missing clones are a known gap in these copies; in checked studies unresolved V genes cover under half, and the rest lacks a known reason. The table for this sample lists roughly 70,000 clones; around 85% of them were counted only once. Of the sample, 4% falls within the top ten clones. What the work shows at the level of the full study, not this receptor alone: After ivuxolimab, more expanded clones were found on average in CD8+ T cells than in CD4+ T cells. At doses from 0.1 to 3.0 mg/kg, clonal expansion was seen in both CD4+ and CD8+ blood T cells between baseline and week 6. In the 0.1-3.0 mg/kg groups, partial responders had among the lowest normalized peripheral clonal expansion, particularly in CD8+ T cells. Low levels of normalized T-cell clonal expansion were also shown by some nonresponding patients. The antigen specificity of the peripheral T cells that underwent clonal expansion was not determined.

The trial excluded patients who had a history of autoimmune disease or who were on systemic immunosuppression. Peripheral blood for TCR sequencing was collected from all dose cohorts at baseline, on cycle 4 day 1, and on cycle 7 day 1. The samples were taken from a phase I, first-in-human, multicenter, open-label dose-escalation trial of ivuxolimab. Adults with locally advanced or metastatic melanoma, renal cell, hepatocellular, or head and neck squamous cell carcinoma were enrolled in the trial. Before TCR sequencing, CD4+ T cells and CD8+ T cells were sorted from peripheral blood as separate populations. In the case of this clone: There is no known antigen for this receptor. Qualities for individual bases were not recorded, and no much larger clone is one base off.

Looking up the germline V gene yields CDR1 MDHEN and CDR2 SYDVKM. Measured from the cysteine to the phenylalanine, the CDR3 is 15 residues long. Just CDR3 DNA is preserved here, 45 bases in frame from base 1. Deletion took 4 bases off V and 5 bases off J, with a span of 14 bases between the germline ends. The sequence came from an adult with an advanced solid tumor such as melanoma, head and neck, liver or kidney cancer. This material consisted of CD4+ or CD8+ T cells sorted from blood, taken in a trial of the OX40 agonist ivuxolimab. Rearrangement joined TRBV28 to TRBJ1-4, with an unclear D gene assignment. CDR3 reads: CASSSQAKGNEKLFF. The DNA is as follows: TGTGCCAGCAGTTCCCAGGCCAAAGGGAATGAAAAACTGTTTTTT.